Sequencing of this TCR beta chain was carried out in a study of cytomegalovirus exposure and HLA in healthy donors. The protocol was immunoSEQ multiplex PCR, while the TCRdb copy is restricted to in-frame clones and leaves out a portion. The profile shows about 110,000 clones, around nine tenths of them singletons. Germline values: CDR1 MRHNA, CDR2 SNTAGT. V was trimmed by 5 bases and J by 7 bases, leaving 15 bases between them. This CDR3 region has 15 residues. About this clone itself: What it binds is not known.

Study-wide points: That first-cohort TCR clusters tended to co-occur in the 90 to 150 validation repertoires was found in a later analysis.

This chain uses TRBV6-4 with TRBJ1-6, with D tentatively TRBD1 (6 bases). The TCR comes from a woman between 18 and 29 years old in good health and CMV-seronegative. The sample was PBMCs. Here the CDR3 reads CASSTKGQSNSPLHF. The CDR3, as DNA: TGTGCCAGCAGTACCAAAGGACAGTCCAATTCACCCCTCCACTTT.